The source of this T cell receptor beta chain is a study of cytomegalovirus exposure and HLA in healthy donors. As to this clone: Antigen: not known.

Study-wide results and caveats: In a later analysis, TCR beta V- and J-gene trimming showed a link to a missense DCLRE1C variant. 150 to 200 TCR beta chains were listed as cytomegalovirus-associated. Information on immune exposure was restricted to one variable (CMV serostatus). An apparent linkage of common viral pathogens to several of the most significant clusters emerged in a later analysis.

Trimming stripped 0 bases from V and 0 bases from J, with 15 bases between. CDR1 and CDR2 from the germline V gene are SGHNT and YYREEE (reference sequence). The CDR3 has 17 amino acids. The PCR was carried out with 60 Vbeta primers and 13 Jbeta primers. Sequenced by immunoSEQ multiplex PCR; TCRdb stores in-frame clones only, minus some. The table has around 150,000 clones, roughly four fifths seen once. The J gene is TRBJ2-5, the V gene TRBV5-4, with D tentatively TRBD2 (6 bases). This receptor was identified in a woman in her late teens or twenties in good health and CMV-seronegative. Sequencing was carried out using PBMCs. The CDR3 reads CASSLEQQRANQETQYF. The CDR3 bases are TGTGCCAGCAGCTTGGAACAGCAGCGGGCCAACCAAGAGACCCAGTACTTC. Supplemented by reference TRBV5-4 and TRBJ2-5, the full variable domain reads ETGVTQSPTHLIKTRGQQVTLRCSSQSGHNTVSWYQQALGQGPQFIFQYYREEENGRGNFPPRFSGLQFPNYSSELNVNALELDDSALYLCASSLEQQRANQETQYFGPGTRLLVL.